This TCR beta chain was identified during a study of T cell responses to AZD1222 COVID-19 vaccine (TCRdb year 2021). Broadly, across the study: AZD1222 recipients whose second dose came at about 4 weeks and those whose second dose came at about 12 weeks were combined into one group, since spike-specific TCR depth and breadth did not differ between the two schedules. A total of 230 to 250 trial participants underwent TCR sequencing, of whom approximately 200 had received two doses of AZD1222 and around 25 had received two doses of the MenACWY control vaccine. Trial participants were enrolled into age subgroups of 18-55, 56-69 and 70-plus years, which contained about 150, 27 and 61 TCR-sequenced participants, respectively. Overall results and qualifications from the work: Most participants were white British and females outnumbered males, and the authors suggested that clonal diversity may have been underestimated. Because no day 14 peak-response samples were available, the repertoires could be characterized only after the peak T cell response. Reportedly, close to half of the unique spike-specific TCRs recognized epitopes lying outside the regions that are mutated in the B.1.351 and B.1.1.7 variants. The whole spike protein was spanned by vaccine-associated CD4 TCRs, and dominant responses were seen in regions 160-218 and 743-854. A significant rise in spike-specific TCR breadth and depth was observed after two AZD1222 doses relative to day 0 and relative to MenACWY recipients. The 56-69-year group was small, and its depth increase did not reach significance, likely because of low power. Conclusions about previously exposed vaccinees were limited because only six AZD1222 recipients were SARS-CoV-2 seropositive at baseline.

As for this clone: Its antigen specificity is not known. Base qualities are missing; no much larger clone stands one base away.

CDR1 and CDR2 are drawn from the germline V gene: SNHLY, FYNNEI. The CDR3, from cysteine to phenylalanine, totals 14 residues. Here the CDR3 DNA is all that survives: 42 bases in frame from base 1. V lost 4 bases and J lost 2 bases; the stretch between them is 11 bases long. The CDR3 regions of human TCRbeta chains were analyzed by immunosequencing. Per the original workflow: Repertoire TCRs were checked for matches against a reference library of SARS-CoV-2-specific TCRs that had been generated using the MIRA antigen-specificity platform. Breadth was defined as the fraction of unique TCRs that were SARS-CoV-2-associated, and depth was defined as the fraction of total T cells that were SARS-CoV-2-associated. Each spike-specific TCR was assigned to its reactive spike region and to a CD4 or CD8 class using the MIRA data. Log10-transformed breadth and depth values were compared by one-way ANOVA with Sidak's multiple comparisons tests. Sourced from immuneACCESS, this table was stored by TCRdb with only in-frame sequences that have V and J called. A share of the clones is absent; for the studies checked, an unresolved V gene accounts for under half, and the remainder has no known explanation. The D gene and trimming were derived from the DNA, and the V and J assignments and clone size from that table. This sample gives 90,000 to 150,000 clones in total; around 90% of them show up just once. Clones ranked in the top ten supply roughly 8.4% of the sample.

Sample time point, as interpreted from the label and publication: baseline before first vaccination. Vaccinee samples were obtained from the UK trials COV001 and COV002, which included a single-blind randomized controlled phase 2/3 trial of AZD1222 (ChAdOx1 nCoV-19) in healthy adults. Trial participant PBMC samples were collected at day 0 and day 28 after the second dose for TCRbeta chain sequencing. The TCR comes from an adult in good health. The chain is encoded by TRBV2 joined to TRBJ1-2; the D gene is unclear. Source: peripheral blood, taken on day 0 of AZD1222 vaccination. The CDR3 here reads CASSASRQNYGYTF. The nucleotides are TGTGCCAGCAGTGCCTCCCGGCAGAACTATGGCTACACCTTC.